This T cell receptor beta chain comes out of a study of T-cell memory formation after mild COVID-19 (TCRdb year 2021). Notes on the research overall: TCR sequence clusters from the two donors were largely donor specific. In two donors, T-cell clones that expanded and contracted after mild COVID-19 were followed by sequencing TCRalpha and TCRbeta repertoires longitudinally. Two young, previously healthy adult volunteers, one female and one male, were included in the cohort.

PBMCs were isolated by Ficoll-Paque density gradient centrifugation. Trimming accounts for 4 bases at V and 8 bases at J, while the number of junction bases matched to no gene is 7. There are 14 amino acids in the CDR3, from cysteine to phenylalanine inclusive. The retained sequence is limited to the CDR3, 42 bases, with the frame set at the first base. The germline V gene (reference sequence) provides CDR1 LGHDT and CDR2 YNNKEL. The paper as a whole reports these results and caveats: Clones that contracted from day 15 to 85 showed balanced CD4/CD8 phenotypes, whereas a second wave of clones that expanded from day 15 to 37 leaned towards CD4+. The study included only a couple of mild cases, and larger cohorts that include severe cases with pre-infection samples were judged to be necessary. Contracting CD4+ clones were found mainly in CM and EM memory subsets, while CD8+ clones were enriched in EMRA. Some responding clones were found in pre-infection memory, which suggests that pre-existing cross-reactive memory T cells took part in the SARS-CoV-2 response. SARS-CoV-2 specificity of the second-wave clones peaking on day 37 was not confirmed.

TCRdb names Illumina NovaSeq 6000 as the instrument used. Using 5'RACE with constant-segment primers, TCRalpha and TCRbeta cDNA libraries were constructed, with sample barcodes and unique molecular identifiers added in the process. RNA was extracted from every sample with Trizol reagent. The libraries were amplified in two PCR steps, and the second step added a second sample barcode and Illumina TruSeq adapters. The libraries were sequenced on an Illumina NovaSeq using 2 x 150 bp paired-end reads. The authors processed their data as follows. Reads were demultiplexed and collapsed into UMI-guided consensus sequences with migec v1.2.7. With mixcr v2.1.11, UMI consensuses were aligned to TRA and TRB V and J templates and assembled into clonotypes. Expanded or contracted clonotypes were those called significant by both edgeR and NoisET, with noise models trained on biological replicates. For edgeR calls, a false discovery rate-adjusted p below 0.01 and a log2 fold-change threshold of 1 were applied. As an exploratory analysis of dynamics, max-normalized trajectories of the 1000 most abundant clonotypes were examined by PCA with hierarchical clustering. Separately sequenced CD4+ and CD8+ repertoires were used to assign a CD4 or CD8 phenotype to each responding clone. Starting from the raw public reads, TCRdb applied fastp trimming at Q25, assembled clones with MiXCR and retained in-frame beta chains. Every distinct CDR3 protein forms one entry, paired with its most common genes and DNA. The V and J calls were not made by the authors but by TCRdb's processing. Within this sample are around 200,000 distinct CDR3 sequences, with approximately 17% of them counted one time only. Under 4.5% of the sample lies in the top ten.

About this clonotype itself: It lacks a known antigen. Per-base quality was not reported, and no clone a single base away is much larger than it.

Recombination linked TRBV3-1 to TRBJ1-4, and 7 junctional nucleotides match TRBD1. Sample: PBMCs or a T cell subset sorted from them (not recorded which). The clonotype originates from a man between 18 and 35 years old who had mild COVID-19 (a few samples of this study predate the infection). The sample titles of this study are shuffled in the database, so cell type and time point are left out; the donor was told from shared clones. DNA sequence: TGTGCCAGCAGCCCTTCGAACAGGGGCGAAAAACTGTTTTTT. Translated, this is CASSPSNRGEKLFF.